The present T cell receptor (beta chain) was sequenced within a study of cytomegalovirus exposure and HLA in healthy donors (TCRdb year 2017). Concerning the study at large: In an earlier analysis of some 550 of the donors, around 300 Gb of sequence data and 95 million to 130 million unique TCR beta sequences from 150 million to 200 million T cells were reported. Roughly 300 gigabases of sequencing data and 70 million to 95 million unique TCR sequences made up an early release that covered several hundred HLA-typed donors. The genetic ancestry cluster associated with self-reported Caucasian donors included around four fifths of the 300 to 400 genotyped donors. The study was designed to test whether signatures of past pathogen exposure could be identified by cataloging public T cell receptors. The T cell repertoires of some 670 subjects were profiled by immunosequencing and related to cytomegalovirus serostatus. Along with the roughly 610-subject first cohort, a separate validation cohort of over a hundred different subjects was used. The study combined high-throughput TCR immunosequencing, statistical association of individual TCRs with disease status, and machine learning to predict cytomegalovirus infection status. To study patterns of TCR occurrence, a later analysis re-analyzed previously published TCR beta repertoires from 666 donors and added high-resolution HLA genotyping. Rather than using new phenotypic data, the later analysis identified candidate immune exposures from TCR beta sequences and from how often those sequences occurred across donors. In an earlier analysis of over 550 of the donors, high-throughput TCR beta sequencing was used to judge whether each TCR beta V gene segment behaved as functional or pseudogenic. Alongside the repertoire data, information on donor age, sex, ethnicity and CMV serostatus was compiled. A later genetic analysis took genome-wide SNP genotypes for about three fifths of the 666 donors and used that subset as a discovery cohort. All discovery cohort repertoires had been generated using a single sequencing platform. Both class I and class II loci were covered by HLA typing, at four-digit resolution. The number of typed donors differed by locus: about 629-630 for A, B, C, DRB1 and DQB1; 500 to 550 for DQA1; some 590 for DPA1; and 400 to 480 for DPB1. Roughly five DR-DQ haplotypes were treated as single units for association and clustering because of strong linkage in the cohort. Among several hundred genotyped donors of the cohort, an average of roughly 230,000 unique TCR beta nucleotide sequences was sequenced per donor, of which about 18% were non-productive. The paper as a whole reports these results and caveats: It was suggested by the authors that the approach could potentially be generalized to other disease states and immunological phenotypes. The study listed around 160 TCR beta chains as associated with cytomegalovirus. The classifier was reported to diagnose cytomegalovirus status with high specificity and sensitivity in both the original and validation cohorts. CMV serostatus was the only immune exposure information available for the cohort. According to a later genetic analysis, donors in an Asian-associated ancestry cluster had fewer N-insertions in productive TCRs than the approximately 670-donor mean. Several of the top co-occurrence clusters appeared to be linked to parvovirus B19, influenza, CMV and Epstein-Barr virus, according to a later analysis. A further reported finding was that TCR beta sequences accurately predicted the HLA-A and HLA-B alleles for most subjects in the first cohort. Assigning TCR associations to individual alleles was difficult when HLA alleles, especially DR and DQ, strongly co-occurred. A cluster of highly shared sequence variants was judged likely to represent a technical artifact of the sequencing pipeline. This cohort had only TCR beta chains sequenced, and the lack of alpha or paired-chain data limited which features could be detected. Because HLA typing was missing for some donors at each locus, association tests included only the typed subset. Sequencing depth was assumed to be roughly uniform across donors in the presence/absence analyses, though that assumption may not hold. A later genetic analysis associated a missense DCLRE1C variant with V-gene and J-gene trimming of TCR beta chains, and an independent cohort replicated the association. Compared with equally common non-associated chains, HLA-associated TCR beta chains in a later analysis were more clonally expanded and had lower generation probabilities. The earlier analysis of about 600 of the donors excluded 15 to 20 rarely observed V segments, including chromosome 9 orphons, because counts were too low. In an earlier analysis of under 600 of the donors, most TCR beta V segments were observed in productive rearrangements about 87% or about 30% of the time, broadly matching IMGT annotations. A few of the identified cytomegalovirus-associated TCR beta chains were confirmed in vitro to be specific for cytomegalovirus antigens. Specific HLA alleles were associated with 15,000 to 20,000 TCR beta sequences at a false discovery rate of 0.05 in a later analysis. According to a later analysis, most CMV-associated TCR beta chains appeared to be HLA-restricted, and the HLA associations seemed to be driven largely by CMV exposure. According to a later analysis, TCR association rates differed among HLA loci, with DRB1 alleles showing the most associated TCRs and HLA-C alleles showing the fewest. Most TCR sequences were observed very rarely across donors, whereas some public TCRs were present in many individuals. Linkage disequilibrium might explain the correlated functional status among segregating V segments, but an unknown experimental factor could not be excluded.

To prepare the library, the immunoSEQ multiplex PCR assay was applied. A mixture of 60 forward primers for TCR Vbeta segments and 13 reverse primers for TCR Jbeta segments was used in the multiplex PCR. A multiplex PCR assay on genomic DNA amplified the CDR3 region of rearranged TCR beta genes. The Illumina HiSeq System was used to sequence the amplified TCR beta libraries as 87-base-pair reads. As for the authors' bioinformatics: Across the 500 to 750 repertoires, a later analysis counted around 80 million unique TCR beta chains, some 11 million of which were shared by at least two donors. Raw reads were error-corrected and collapsed into unique sequences with a nearest-neighbor algorithm that merged closely related sequences to remove PCR and sequencing errors. Alignment of CDR3 sequences to IMGT reference sequences was used to assign V, D and J gene segments. For a sequence to be retained, a match of at least six nucleotides to both a V gene segment and a J gene segment was required. Rearrangements were called productive when the CDR3 lacked stop codons and stayed in frame with V and J; all others were non-productive. CDR3 was defined by IMGT convention, running from the second conserved V-encoded cysteine to the conserved J-encoded phenylalanine. The earlier analysis of more than 450 of the donors excluded sequences that lacked an unambiguous match to a single V gene segment. An earlier analysis of 587 of the donors called V segments functional above 56.7% productive rearrangements and segregating when the between-donor standard deviation exceeded 5%. A statistical classification framework was built for diagnosing cytomegalovirus status from the catalog of TCR beta chain sequences. In a later analysis, V and J genes were assigned by comparing TCR nucleotide sequences against IMGT/GENE-DB human TR gene sequences. The TCRdist pipeline was used in a later analysis to assign CDR3 sequences and most-parsimonious VDJ recombination scenarios. In a later analysis, every TCR beta chain was defined by the combination of its CDR3 amino acid sequence and its V-gene family, and reads without a unique V-gene family were dropped. A later analysis removed 500 to 600 highly shared, low-generation-probability nucleotide sequences to deal with suspected cross-contamination and a sequencing artifact. In a later analysis, a clonal expansion index was calculated for each public chain from normalized within-repertoire ranks of inferred template counts. In a later analysis, generation probabilities were computed using a VDJ recombination model fitted to out-of-frame rearrangements, and the results were checked against IGoR. A later analysis scored TCR-TCR, TCR-HLA and TCR-CMV co-occurrence with hypergeometric tests, applying a repertoire-size bias correction to TCR pairs. False discovery rates were estimated in a later analysis by permuting HLA or CMV assignments 20 times. In a later analysis, co-occurring TCRs were grouped with DBSCAN, and TCRdist sequence similarity was added when clustering was performed within HLA-allele-positive subsets. Repertoires with fewer than 30,000 or more than 120,000 public chains, plus five repertoires with anomalous nucleotide sharing, were excluded from co-occurrence clustering. This is the immuneACCESS table as TCRdb keeps it, with only in-frame sequences that have V and J called. A part of the clones is gone; compared with another copy, unresolved V genes explain less than half, and the rest is unexplained. The V and J calls and clone size come from that table; D and trimming were worked out from the DNA. The sample table contains roughly 100,000 clones; only one count was recorded for around four fifths of them. The ten largest account for approximately 0.8% of the sample.

The cohort comprised some 730 healthy bone marrow donors. At the time of sampling, every cohort member was nominally healthy, though immune exposures that went unrecorded were likely present. The donor was CMV seronegative and belonged to the group of 320 or so seronegative cohort members. A peripheral blood sample was collected from each donor, and TCR beta sequencing was performed on peripheral blood mononuclear cells. The Qiagen DNeasy Blood Extraction Kit was used to extract genomic DNA from the blood cell samples. In regard to this clone: Its antigen target is currently unknown. No base quality values were provided; no much bigger clone lies one nucleotide off.

The clonotype was recovered from a woman aged 55-70 years in good health and CMV-seronegative. The sequencing sample was made of PBMCs.

The bases are TGCGCCAGCAGCGCAACGTCTACTGAGCAGTTCTTC. Protein translation: CASSATSTEQFF. The chain was built from TRBV5-1 and TRBJ2-1; no D segment can be confidently identified. From its cysteine to its phenylalanine, the CDR3 spans 12 amino acids. Left in the record is the CDR3 DNA by itself, 36 bases read in frame from the first base. From the germline V gene, CDR1 is SGHRS and CDR2 is YFSETQ. Cut back by 4 bases and 9 bases, the V and J ends lie 11 bases apart. The CDR3, completed at both ends by the reference TRBV5-1 and TRBJ2-1 genes, gives the full variable domain KAGVTQTPRYLIKTRGQQVTLSCSPISGHRSVSWYQQTPGQGLQFLFEYFSETQRNKGNFPGRFSGRQFSNSRSEMNVSTLELGDSALYLCASSATSTEQFFGPGTRLTVL.